In this sample, the clone carrying this T cell receptor (beta chain) turned up many times. The antigen is undetermined. The entry originates in a study of metastatic and nonmetastatic thyroid tumors. Study-wide context: Repertoires were compared across blood and tumor or nodule tissue from malignant and benign thyroid patients. General study results and limits: In both blood and tumor samples, TCR beta diversity was reported significantly higher for malignant than benign nodules.

V lost 3 bases and J lost 4, with 12 bases in between. Looked up from germline, CDR1 is LNHNV and CDR2 is YYDKDF (reference sequence). The CDR3 length is 14 residues. Study processing details: The authors used CDR3 differences across clinicopathological groups to build a distant-metastasis classifier for papillary thyroid cancer. Using MiXCR, TCRdb re-called clones from the PCR reads. These V and J calls originate from TCRdb's pipeline instead of the authors' own analysis. The sample has 30,000 to 40,000 clones, approximately 13% seen once; the top ten hold more than 9%. Thyroid surgery took place with no prior treatment in any patient.

The chain has TRBV15 and TRBJ1-2; D is undetermined. The source material was blood. This TCR derives from a female donor with papillary thyroid cancer or a benign thyroid nodule (not recorded which). Some clones in this sample may be carry-over from other donors' samples. CDR3 protein: CATSSSREGYGYTF. For the CDR3, the DNA is TGTGCCACCAGCAGTTCCCGGGAGGGCTATGGCTACACCTTC.